These T cell receptor beta chains were read from a single sample in a study of type 1 regulatory T cells. TCRdb itself ran the reads through MiXCR, one entry per CDR3 protein. The data contain about 42,000 distinct CDR3 sequences, 9% to 15% of them singletons. Which antigens these TCRs recognize remains unknown. The specimen sequenced was cultured non-Tr1 T cells, either the whole culture or a sorted T cell fraction (not recorded which). Receptor source: a human donor in good health. The CDR3 runs from the conserved cysteine through the conserved F or W. Fields, in order: V gene, D gene, J gene, clone size, CDR3 DNA, CDR3 protein. D genes are given only for firm matches. Some rows have no size entry. The others give once, few or many, or a class for an expanded clone.

>TRBV6-2/TRBV6-3|TRBD2|TRBJ2-1|few
TGTGCCAGCAGCAGCGGGGCCCCTGACAATGAGCAGTTCTTC
CASSSGAPDNEQFF
>TRBV30|TRBD2|TRBJ2-5|few
TGTGCCTGGAAGGTAGCGGGCGGTGAGACCCAGTACTTC
CAWKVAGGETQYF
>TRBV18|-|TRBJ1-1|-
TGTGCCAGCTCACCAGAACAGGGTATAACTGAAGCTTTCTTT
CASSPEQGITEAFF
>TRBV20-1|TRBD1|TRBJ2-3|many
TGCAGCATGGACAGGGATCAACTCGGCACAGATACGCAGTATTTT
CSMDRDQLGTDTQYF
>TRBV7-3|TRBD1|TRBJ2-5|few
TGTGCCAGCAGCAATCCGTCCAGGGGGCAGGGGACCCAGTACTTC
CASSNPSRGQGTQYF
>TRBV7-3|TRBD2|TRBJ2-1|-
TGTGCCAGCAGCGGACTAGCGGGAAACAACAATGAGCAGTTCTTC
CASSGLAGNNNEQFF
>TRBV5-1|TRBD2|TRBJ2-1|few
TGCGCCAGCAGCTGGGGACTAGCGGGAGCCTACAATGAGCAGTTCTTC
CASSWGLAGAYNEQFF
>TRBV24-1|-|TRBJ2-1|many
TGTGCCACCAGTGAACAAACTGAGCAGTTCTTC
CATSEQTEQFF
>TRBV28|-|TRBJ2-7|few
TGTGCCAGCAGACTTCCGGACGGATACGAGCAGTACTTC
CASRLPDGYEQYF
>TRBV20-1|-|TRBJ2-5|many
TGCAGTGCTTCCACACGCCAAGAGACCCAGTACTTC
CSASTRQETQYF
>TRBV28|-|TRBJ2-1|many
TGTGCCAGCAGGCCGCATAATTTAGTGGTATCCTACAATGAGCAGTTCTTC
CASRPHNLVVSYNEQFF
>TRBV7-9|-|TRBJ2-7|many
TGTGCCAGCAGCGAGGACGTCTCCTACGAGCAGTACTTC
CASSEDVSYEQYF
>TRBV14|TRBD2|TRBJ2-1|-
TGTGCCAGCAGCCGACTAGCGGGAGGGCAGTGGGGTGAGCAGTTCTTC
CASSRLAGGQWGEQFF
>TRBV12-3/TRBV12-4|-|TRBJ1-1|few
TGTGCCAGCAGTATCCCCGGGTCGAACACTGAAGCTTTCTTT
CASSIPGSNTEAFF
>TRBV6-1|-|TRBJ1-5|-
TGTGCCAGCTCCCCCACACGACAGCAGCCCCAGCATTTT
CASSPTRQQPQHF
>TRBV7-2|-|TRBJ1-1|few
TGTGCCAGCGGGGGGTTACAGATCACTGAAGCTTTCTTT
CASGGLQITEAFF
>TRBV5-5|-|TRBJ1-1|few
TGTGCCAGCAGCTACGACAGACTGCTGGTCACTGAAGCTTCCTTT
CASSYDRLLVTEASF
>TRBV20-1|-|TRBJ2-4|many
TGCAGTGCAAGACAACTGGCCGGCATTCAGTACTTC
CSARQLAGIQYF